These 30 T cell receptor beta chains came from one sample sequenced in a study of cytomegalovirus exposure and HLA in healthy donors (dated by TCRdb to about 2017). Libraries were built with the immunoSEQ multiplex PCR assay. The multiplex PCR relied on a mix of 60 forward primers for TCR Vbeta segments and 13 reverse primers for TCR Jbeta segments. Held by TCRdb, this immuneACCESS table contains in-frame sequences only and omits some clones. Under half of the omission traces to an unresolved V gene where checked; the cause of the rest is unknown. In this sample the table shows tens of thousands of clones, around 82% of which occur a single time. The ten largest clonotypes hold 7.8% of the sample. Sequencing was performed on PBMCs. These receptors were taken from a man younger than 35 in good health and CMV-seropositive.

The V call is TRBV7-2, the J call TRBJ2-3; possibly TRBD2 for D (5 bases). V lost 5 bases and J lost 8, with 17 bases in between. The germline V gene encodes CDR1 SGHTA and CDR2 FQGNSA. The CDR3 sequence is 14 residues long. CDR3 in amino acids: CASSRGRGFSTQYF. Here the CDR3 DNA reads TGTGCCAGCAGCCGTGGGAGAGGTTTCTCTACGCAGTATTTT.

CDR3 sequence: CASSSWAGNSYEQYF. The CDR3 nucleotides are TGTGCCAGCAGCTCCTGGGCAGGTAATTCCTACGAGCAGTACTTC. The chain is built from TRBV13 and TRBJ2-7, with D unclear. CDR1 PRHDT and CDR2 FYEKMQ come from the germline V gene (reference sequence). The CDR3 is 15 residues long. V was trimmed by 4 bases and J by 1 base, leaving 14 bases between them.

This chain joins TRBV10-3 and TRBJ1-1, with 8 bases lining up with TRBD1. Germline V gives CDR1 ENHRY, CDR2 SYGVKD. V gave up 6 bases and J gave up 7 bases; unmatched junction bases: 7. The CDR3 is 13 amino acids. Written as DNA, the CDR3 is TGTGCCATCAGGGACAGGGACTCTAATGAAGCTTTCTTT. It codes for CAIRDRDSNEAFF.

The CDR3 spells CASSPFGGGDTEAFF. The CDR3, as DNA: TGTGCCAGCAGTCCCTTCGGGGGGGGCGACACTGAAGCTTTCTTT. The J gene is TRBJ1-1, the V gene TRBV6-4; D possibly corresponds to TRBD1 (6 bases). The CDR3 is 15 amino acids. The V end lost 5 bases, the J end lost 3 bases, and 16 bases lay between the germline ends. The germline gives CDR1 MRHNA, CDR2 SNTAGT.

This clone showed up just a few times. The CDR3 reads CASSYSFDEQFF. CDR3 bases: TGTGCCAGCAGTTACTCCTTCGATGAGCAGTTCTTC. The chain couples TRBV6-6 to TRBJ2-1; D unresolved. V gave up 0 bases and J gave up 8 bases, with 5 bases separating them. CDR3 size: 12 residues. Germline values: CDR1 MNHNY, CDR2 SVGAGI (reference sequence).

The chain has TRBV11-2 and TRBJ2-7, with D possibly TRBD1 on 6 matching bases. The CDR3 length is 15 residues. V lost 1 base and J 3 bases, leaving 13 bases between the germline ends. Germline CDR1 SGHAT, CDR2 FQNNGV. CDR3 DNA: TGTGCCAGCAGCTTAGGATCGGACAGAGGCTACGAGCAGTACTTC. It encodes CASSLGSDRGYEQYF.

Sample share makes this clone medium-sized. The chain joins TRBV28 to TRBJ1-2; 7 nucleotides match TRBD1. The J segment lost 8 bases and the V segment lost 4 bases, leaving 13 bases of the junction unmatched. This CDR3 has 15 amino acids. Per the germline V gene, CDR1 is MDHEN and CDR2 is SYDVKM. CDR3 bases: TGTGCCAGCAGTTCGCCAGGGGGAAGGGCGTGGGGCTACACCTTC. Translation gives CASSSPGGRAWGYTF.

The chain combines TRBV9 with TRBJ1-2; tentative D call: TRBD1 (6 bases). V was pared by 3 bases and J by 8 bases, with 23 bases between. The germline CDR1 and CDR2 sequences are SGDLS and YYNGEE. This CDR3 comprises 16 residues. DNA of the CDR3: TGTGCCAGCAGCGAGGGGGGGGGCCCAGTGGCGTGGGGCTACACCTTC. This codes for CASSEGGGPVAWGYTF.

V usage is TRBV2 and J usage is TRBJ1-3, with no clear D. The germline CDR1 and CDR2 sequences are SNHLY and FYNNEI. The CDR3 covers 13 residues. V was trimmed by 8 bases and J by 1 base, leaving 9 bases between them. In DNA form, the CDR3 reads TGTGCCAGCGAGACATCGTCTGGAAACACCATATATTTT. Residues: CASETSSGNTIYF. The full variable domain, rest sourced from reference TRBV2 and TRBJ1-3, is EPEVTQTPSHQVTQMGQEVILRCVPISNHLYFYWYRQILGQKVEFLVSFYNNEISEKSEIFDDQFSVERPDGSNFTLKIRSTKLEDSAMYFCASETSSGNTIYFGEGSWLTVV.

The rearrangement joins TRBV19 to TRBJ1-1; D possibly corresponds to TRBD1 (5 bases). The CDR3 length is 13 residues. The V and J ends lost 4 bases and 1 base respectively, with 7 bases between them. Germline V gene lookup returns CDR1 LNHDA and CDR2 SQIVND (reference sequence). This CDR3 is CASSKQGNTEAFF. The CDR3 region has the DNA TGTGCCAGTAGTAAGCAGGGGAACACTGAAGCTTTCTTT.

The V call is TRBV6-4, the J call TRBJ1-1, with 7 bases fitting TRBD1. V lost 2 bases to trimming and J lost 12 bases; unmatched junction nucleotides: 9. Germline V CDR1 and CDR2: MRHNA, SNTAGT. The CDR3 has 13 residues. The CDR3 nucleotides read TGTGCCAGCAGTGACACTGACAGGGCACAAACTTTCTTT. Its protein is CASSDTDRAQTFF.

CDR3 sequence (DNA): TGTGCCAGCAGCCTACCCCTGAGCGGCCAAGAGACCCAGTACTTC. Amino acid sequence: CASSLPLSGQETQYF. The V call is TRBV5-8, the J call TRBJ2-5; a weak D match, TRBD2 (5 bases). The CDR3 consists of 15 residues. Trimming shortened V by 4 bases and J by 1 base, and 14 bases separated the two germline ends. Germline assignment: CDR1 SGHTS and CDR2 YDEGEE.

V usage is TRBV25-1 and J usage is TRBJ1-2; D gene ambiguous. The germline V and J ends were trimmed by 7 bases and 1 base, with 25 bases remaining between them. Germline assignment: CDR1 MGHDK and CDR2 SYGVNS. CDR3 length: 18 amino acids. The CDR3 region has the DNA TGTGCCAGCATCCCCGTGTCCCCTTCTTTGACAAATAACTATGGCTACACCTTC. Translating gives CASIPVSPSLTNNYGYTF.

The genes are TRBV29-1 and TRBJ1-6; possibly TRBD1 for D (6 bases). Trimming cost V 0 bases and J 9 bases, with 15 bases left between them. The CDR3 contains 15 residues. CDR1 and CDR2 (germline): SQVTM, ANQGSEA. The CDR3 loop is CSVEERPGASSPLHF. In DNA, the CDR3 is TGCAGCGTTGAAGAGCGGCCAGGGGCGAGTTCACCCCTCCACTTT.

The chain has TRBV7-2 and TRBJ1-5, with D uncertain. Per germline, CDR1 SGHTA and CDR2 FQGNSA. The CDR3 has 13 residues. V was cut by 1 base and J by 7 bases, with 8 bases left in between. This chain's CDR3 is CASSLVPGQPQHF. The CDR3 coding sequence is TGTGCCAGCAGCTTAGTACCGGGGCAGCCCCAGCATTTT.

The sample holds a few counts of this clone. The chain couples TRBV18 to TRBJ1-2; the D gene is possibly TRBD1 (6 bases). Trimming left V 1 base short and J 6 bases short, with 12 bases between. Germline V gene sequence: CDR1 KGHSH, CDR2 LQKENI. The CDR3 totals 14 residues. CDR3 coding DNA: TGTGCCAGCTCACCACTGGACAGTACAGATGGCTACACCTTC. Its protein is CASSPLDSTDGYTF.

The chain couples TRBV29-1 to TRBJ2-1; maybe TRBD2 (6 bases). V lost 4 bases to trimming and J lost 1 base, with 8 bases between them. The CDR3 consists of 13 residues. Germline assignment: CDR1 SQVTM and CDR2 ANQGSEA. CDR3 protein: CSVGGESYNEQFF. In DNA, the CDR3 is TGCAGCGTTGGCGGGGAGTCCTACAATGAGCAGTTCTTC.

The DNA for the CDR3 is TGTGCCAGCAGCTCCGGGGGGCCCCTTGCAGATACGCAGTATTTT. As protein: CASSSGGPLADTQYF. The gene calls are TRBV7-3 and TRBJ2-3; D is possibly TRBD2 (7 bases). CDR3 length: 15 amino acids. Germline CDR1 reads SGHTA; CDR2 reads FQGTGA. Trimming removed 4 bases at V and 4 bases at J, with 15 bases between.

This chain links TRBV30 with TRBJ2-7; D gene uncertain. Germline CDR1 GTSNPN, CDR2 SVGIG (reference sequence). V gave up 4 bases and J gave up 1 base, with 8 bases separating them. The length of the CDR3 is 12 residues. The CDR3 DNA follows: TGTGCCTGGAATGAGTATTCCTACGAGCAGTACTTC. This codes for CAWNEYSYEQYF. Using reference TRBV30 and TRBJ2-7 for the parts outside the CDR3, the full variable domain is SQTIHQWPATLVQPVGSPLSLECTVEGTSNPNLYWYRQAAGRGLQLLFYSVGIGQISSEVPQNLSASRPQDRQFILSSKKLLLSDSGFYLCAWNEYSYEQYFGPGTRLTVT.

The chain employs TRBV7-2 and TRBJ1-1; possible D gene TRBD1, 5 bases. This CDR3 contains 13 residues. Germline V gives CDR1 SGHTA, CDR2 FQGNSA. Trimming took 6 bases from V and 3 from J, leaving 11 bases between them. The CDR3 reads CASSPDSYTEAFF. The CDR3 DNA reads TGTGCCAGCAGTCCTGACAGCTACACTGAAGCTTTCTTT.

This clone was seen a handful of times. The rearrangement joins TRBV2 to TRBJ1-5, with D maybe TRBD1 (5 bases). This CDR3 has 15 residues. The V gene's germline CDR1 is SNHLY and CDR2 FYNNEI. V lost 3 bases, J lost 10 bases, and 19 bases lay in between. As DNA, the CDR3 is TGTGCCAGCAGTGAGACACCGGGACTGATGGGTCCCCAGCATTTT. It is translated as CASSETPGLMGPQHF. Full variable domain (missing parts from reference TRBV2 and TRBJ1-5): EPEVTQTPSHQVTQMGQEVILRCVPISNHLYFYWYRQILGQKVEFLVSFYNNEISEKSEIFDDQFSVERPDGSNFTLKIRSTKLEDSAMYFCASSETPGLMGPQHFGDGTRLSIL.

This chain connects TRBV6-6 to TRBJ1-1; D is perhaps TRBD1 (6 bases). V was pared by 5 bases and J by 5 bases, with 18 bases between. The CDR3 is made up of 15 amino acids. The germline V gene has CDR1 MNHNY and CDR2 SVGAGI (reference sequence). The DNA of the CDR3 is TGTGCCAGCAGTGCCTTGTCAGGGGTCGATACTGAAGCTTTCTTT. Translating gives CASSALSGVDTEAFF.

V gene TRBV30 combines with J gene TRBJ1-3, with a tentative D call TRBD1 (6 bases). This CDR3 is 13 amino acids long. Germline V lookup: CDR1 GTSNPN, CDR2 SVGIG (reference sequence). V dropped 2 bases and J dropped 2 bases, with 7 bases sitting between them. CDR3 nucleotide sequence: TGTGCCTGGAGTAAGGGGGCTGGAAACACCATATATTTT. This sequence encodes CAWSKGAGNTIYF. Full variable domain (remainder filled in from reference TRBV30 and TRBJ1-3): SQTIHQWPATLVQPVGSPLSLECTVEGTSNPNLYWYRQAAGRGLQLLFYSVGIGQISSEVPQNLSASRPQDRQFILSSKKLLLSDSGFYLCAWSKGAGNTIYFGEGSWLTVV.

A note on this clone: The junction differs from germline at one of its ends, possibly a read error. CDR3 protein: CASRLGGQDYGYTF. CDR3 coding DNA: TGCGCCAGCAGATTGGGGGGACAGGATTATGGCTACACCTTC. The chain has TRBV5-1 and TRBJ1-2; 8 bases map to TRBD1. The germline CDR1 and CDR2 sequences are SGHRS and YFSETQ. The CDR3 length is 14 residues.

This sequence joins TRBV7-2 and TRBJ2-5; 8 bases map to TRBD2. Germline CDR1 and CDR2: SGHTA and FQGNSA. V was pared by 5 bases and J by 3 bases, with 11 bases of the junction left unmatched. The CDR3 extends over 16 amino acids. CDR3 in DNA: TGTGCCAGCAGCCAGGAAAGCGGGGGACTAAAAGAGACCCAGTACTTC. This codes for CASSQESGGLKETQYF.

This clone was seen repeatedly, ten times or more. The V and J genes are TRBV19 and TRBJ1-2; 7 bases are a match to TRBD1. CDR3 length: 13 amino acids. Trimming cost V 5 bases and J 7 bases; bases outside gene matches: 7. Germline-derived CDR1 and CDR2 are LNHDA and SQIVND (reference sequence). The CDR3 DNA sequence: TGTGCCAGTAGTTTCCTAGACAGGGCTGGCTACACCTTC. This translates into CASSFLDRAGYTF.

CDR3 sequence reads: CASSLVPGQGISGYTF. The CDR3 region has the DNA TGCGCCAGCAGCTTGGTACCCGGACAGGGGATTTCAGGCTACACCTTC. This chain uses TRBV5-1 with TRBJ1-2; TRBD1 agrees at 9 bases. The CDR3 is made up of 16 amino acids. Germline values: CDR1 SGHRS, CDR2 YFSETQ. J gave up 8 bases and V 0 bases, and 11 bases lay outside the gene matches.

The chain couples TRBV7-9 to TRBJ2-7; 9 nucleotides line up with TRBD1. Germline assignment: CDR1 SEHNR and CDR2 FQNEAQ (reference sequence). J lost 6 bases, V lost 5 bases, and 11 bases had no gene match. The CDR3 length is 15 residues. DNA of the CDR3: TGTGCCAGCAGCACCGGGACAGGGATTTTCTCCGAGCAGTACTTC. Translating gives CASSTGTGIFSEQYF.

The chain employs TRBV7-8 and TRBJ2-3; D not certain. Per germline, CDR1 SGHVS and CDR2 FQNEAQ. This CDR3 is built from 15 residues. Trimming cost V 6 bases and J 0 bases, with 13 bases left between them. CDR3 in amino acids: CASRPTETSTDTQYF. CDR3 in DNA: TGTGCCAGCAGACCCACAGAAACTAGCACAGATACGCAGTATTTT. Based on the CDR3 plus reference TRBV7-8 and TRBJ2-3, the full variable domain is GAGVSQSPRYKVAKRGQDVALRCDPISGHVSLFWYQQALGQGPEFLTYFQNEAQLDKSGLPSDRFFAERPEGSVSTLKIQRTQQEDSAVYLCASRPTETSTDTQYFGPGTRLTVL.

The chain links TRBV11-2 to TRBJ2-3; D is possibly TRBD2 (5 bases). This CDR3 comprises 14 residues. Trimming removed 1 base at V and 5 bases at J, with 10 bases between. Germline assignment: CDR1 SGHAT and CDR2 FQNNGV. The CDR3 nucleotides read TGTGCCAGCAGCTTAGGCGGGCAAGGAGATACGCAGTATTTT. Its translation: CASSLGGQGDTQYF.